The clone carrying this TCR beta chain was detected only once. CD45RO-negative, CCR7-positively selected cells formed the naive CD8 fraction, excluding terminally differentiated effector memory CD45RA+ cells. The authors ran the assay at deep level. Profiled with immunoSEQ multiplex PCR; TCRdb holds only in-frame clones, not every one. Of hundreds of thousands of clones in the sample, roughly 96% were seen once. This record belongs to a study of shared clonotypes between healthy human individuals. The clonotype originates from a woman in her 30s in good health. Sample: naive CD8+ T cells sorted from blood.

CDR3 in amino acids: CASSQVAGQGSEAFF. The CDR3 coding sequence is TGTGCCAGCAGCCAAGTGGCGGGACAGGGTAGCGAAGCTTTCTTT. This sequence joins TRBV4-2 and TRBJ1-1; the match to TRBD1 covers 9 bases. Losses at the gene ends were 1 base for V and 8 bases for J; bases not matched to a gene: 8. This CDR3 is built from 15 residues. The germline gives CDR1 LGHNA, CDR2 YNFKEQ.